This T cell receptor beta chain was found in a study of Graves' ophthalmopathy and Graves' hyperthyroidism. Study overall: Hyperthyroidism was considered stable when no ophthalmopathy appeared within 18 months of follow-up. General observations from the study: The model predicted ophthalmopathy progression with roughly 70% sensitivity and 72% to 85% specificity.

Establishment of the diagnosis relied upon clinical symptoms, serum thyroxine, TRAb, thyroid ultrasound and orbital computed tomography. This clonotype has a count of ten or more. Its specificity is not known. From RNA, the CDR3 regions of TCR beta chains were amplified and sequenced. HTBI primers were employed in first-round RT-PCR, then a second-round multiplex PCR followed. Each CDR3 protein gets one entry after TCRdb re-called the multiplex PCR reads with MiXCR. Of over a million distinct CDR3 sequences listed, about two fifths are singletons. This sequence originates from an adult man with Graves' hyperthyroidism. The sample consisted of peripheral blood or thyroid tissue (not recorded which).

CDR3 in DNA: TGTGCCAGCAGCTTAATGGGGGGGGACAGGGCCGCCTATGGCTACACCTTC. It is translated as CASSLMGGDRAAYGYTF. V usage is TRBV7-2 and J usage is TRBJ1-2; 9 bases are shared with TRBD1. The CDR3 is made up of 17 amino acids. V shed 2 bases, J shed 4 bases, and the junction held 11 bases outside the gene matches. Germline V gives CDR1 SGHTA, CDR2 FQGNSA.